This T cell receptor beta chain was recovered during a study of OX40 agonist ivuxolimab in advanced cancers. Data came from immunoSEQ multiplex PCR; TCRdb stores just in-frame clones and leaves some out. The table has about 60,000 clones, almost 90% seen once. Germline assignment: CDR1 SGDLS and CDR2 YYNGEE. CDR3 length: 15 residues. Trimming cost V 4 bases and J 4 bases, with 14 bases left between them. Study-wide points: No determination was made of the antigen specificity of the expanded peripheral T cells. Clonal expansion was among the lowest in partial responders at 0.1-3.0 mg/kg, especially CD8+. Some patients who did not respond also had low normalized T-cell clonal expansion.

As regards this clone: Its matching antigen is unknown.

This clonotype was obtained from an adult with an advanced solid tumor such as melanoma, head and neck, liver or kidney cancer. This sequence joins TRBV9 and TRBJ1-4; D is perhaps TRBD1 (5 bases). The specimen comprised CD4+ or CD8+ T cells sorted from blood, sampled in a trial of the OX40 agonist ivuxolimab. The CDR3 nucleotides are TGTGCCAGCAGCCTCCGGGACGGATTTAATGAAAAACTGTTTTTT. Its translation: CASSLRDGFNEKLFF.